The 6 T cell receptor beta chains below were found in one sample sequenced in a study of T cells after yellow fever vaccination. Each CDR3 protein is one row after TCRdb ran MiXCR on the 5' RACE reads. The table records 500,000 to 550,000 distinct CDR3 sequences, 21% of them present only once. The sequenced sample was PBMCs, obtained around 3 weeks after the first yellow fever vaccination. The receptors were sampled from a man aged 18-30 years who received the YFV17D yellow fever vaccine.

This chain links TRBV6-2 or TRBV6-3 with TRBJ2-3, with 9 bases aligning to TRBD1. The CDR3 length is 17 residues. J lost 1 base, V lost 0 bases, and 5 bases had no gene match. Germline V gene lookup returns CDR1 MNHEY and CDR2 SVGEGT. Here the CDR3 DNA reads TGTGCCAGCAGTTACTCGGGACAGGGCCTAGGCACAGATACGCAGTATTTT. This translates into CASSYSGQGLGTDTQYF.

J is TRBJ1-1 and V is TRBV5-1; D perhaps matches TRBD1 (6 bases). The CDR3 is 13 residues long. Germline assignment: CDR1 SGHRS and CDR2 YFSETQ. The germline V and J ends were trimmed by 6 bases and 3 bases, with 12 bases remaining between them. CDR3 sequence (DNA): TGCGCCAGCAAGGGCAGGGGCGACACTGAAGCTTTCTTT. It yields the protein CASKGRGDTEAFF.

This clonotype was observed a handful of times. The chain combines TRBV28 with TRBJ2-6, with D possibly being TRBD2 (5 bases). With 1 base removed from V and 0 bases from J, the gap between germline ends came to 16 bases. The CDR3 is 19 residues long. CDR1 is MDHEN, CDR2 SYDVKM, per germline. CDR3 sequence (DNA): TGTGCCAGCAGTTTATCCGACATAACTAGGATCTCTGGGGCCAACGTCCTGACTTTC. It translates to CASSLSDITRISGANVLTF.

This chain connects TRBV29-1 to TRBJ2-1, with TRBD2 matching 10 bases. The CDR3 sequence is 15 residues long. Looked up from germline, CDR1 is SQVTM and CDR2 is ANQGSEA. With 7 bases clipped from V and 4 bases from J, the junction kept 10 bases outside the gene matches. The CDR3 DNA reads as TGCAGCGGTAAGCGGGAGGGACGAAGGTACAATGAGCAGTTCTTC. As protein: CSGKREGRRYNEQFF.

V is TRBV6-5 and J is TRBJ2-1; maybe TRBD2 (5 bases). The germline CDR1 and CDR2 sequences are MNHEY and SVGAGI. Deletions cut 2 bases from V and 10 bases from J, with 9 bases between. This CDR3 contains 12 residues. As DNA, the CDR3 is TGTGCCAGCAGTTACCATTCGGGGGAGCAGTTCTTC. Translated: CASSYHSGEQFF.

This clonotype came up a few times. V and J are TRBV10-3 and TRBJ1-1; the D gene is possibly TRBD1 (5 bases). V lost 2 bases, J lost 1 base, and 11 bases lay in between. The CDR3 contains 15 residues. Germline assignment: CDR1 ENHRY and CDR2 SYGVKD. CDR3 nucleotides: TGTGCCATCAGTGAGGCACTTCAGGGGAACACTGAAGCTTTCTTT. Amino acids: CAISEALQGNTEAFF.